These 16 T cell receptor beta chains came from one sample sequenced in a study of Graves' ophthalmopathy and Graves' hyperthyroidism. CDR3 regions of TCR beta were amplified from RNA transcripts. First-round RT-PCR with HTBI primers preceded a second-round multiplex PCR. TCRdb passed the multiplex PCR reads through MiXCR, listing each CDR3 protein once. The table shows about 620,000 distinct CDR3 sequences, with about 20% occurring only once. The sequenced sample was peripheral blood. The receptors come from a woman in her late teens or twenties with stable Graves' hyperthyroidism. Some clones in this sample may be carry-over from other donors' samples.

This clonotype occurred many times. The chain recombines TRBV12-3 or TRBV12-4 with TRBJ1-2; TRBD1 is a possible D gene (5 bases). The CDR3 contains 16 residues. V was trimmed by 0 bases and J by 8 bases, leaving 19 bases between them. CDR3 in DNA: TGTGCCAGCAGTTTAGCAGTACGCACCGTGGGGGAAGGCTACACCTTC. It codes for CASSLAVRTVGEGYTF.

The CDR3 region is CASSLGQVGAEAFF. CDR3 bases: TGCGCCAGCAGCTTGGGCCAGGTCGGCGCTGAAGCTTTCTTT. The V call is TRBV5-1, the J call TRBJ1-1; no definite D call. The CDR3 covers 14 residues. Germline CDR1 and CDR2: SGHRS and YFSETQ. V lost 0 bases, J lost 6 bases, and 12 bases lay in between.

At least ten counts were recorded for this clonotype. The V call is TRBV25-1, the J call TRBJ2-2, with 8 bases fitting TRBD1. The junction had 5 bases not matched to a gene; V was cut back by 6 bases and J by 5 bases. From germline, CDR1 is MGHDK and CDR2 SYGVNS. This CDR3 comprises 14 residues. CDR3 bases: TGTGCCAGCAGCGACAGGGGCTCAACCGGGGAGCTGTTTTTT. This translates into CASSDRGSTGELFF.

This clonotype was detected a few times. The chain has TRBV11-2 and TRBJ1-2; the match to TRBD1 covers 12 bases. V lost 6 bases, J lost 4 bases, and 12 bases stayed unmatched. CDR1 is SGHAT, CDR2 FQNNGV, per germline. The CDR3 covers 17 residues. CDR3 residues: CASRSVGTGGSSYGYTF. DNA for the CDR3: TGTGCCAGCAGATCAGTCGGGACAGGGGGCTCAAGCTATGGCTACACCTTC.

This clonotype was counted between two and nine times. J is TRBJ2-1 and V is TRBV6-4; TRBD2 matches at 9 bases. This CDR3 contains 18 residues. V lost 0 bases and J lost 2; bases outside the gene matches: 8. Germline V gives CDR1 MRHNA, CDR2 SNTAGT. The chain's CDR3 is CASSDSLNSGGPYNEQFF. CDR3 bases: TGTGCCAGCAGTGACTCCCTGAATAGCGGGGGACCCTACAATGAGCAGTTCTTC.

In this sample, this clonotype turned up once. This chain uses TRBV12-3 or TRBV12-4 with TRBJ2-7; 7 nucleotides line up with TRBD1. V was clipped by 1 base and J by 3 bases; unmatched bases: 3. The length of the CDR3 is 14 residues. The CDR3 coding sequence is TGTGCCAGCAGTTTAGAAACAGGGGTCTACGAGCAGTACTTC. Amino acids: CASSLETGVYEQYF.

This clonotype has ten or more counts. The CDR3 bases are TGCAGTGCTAAAGGAGGCTACACCTTC. Its translation: CSAKGGYTF. The chain couples TRBV20-1 to TRBJ1-2; no firm D call. V was trimmed by 4 bases and J by 8 bases, leaving 5 bases between them. The CDR3 is made up of 9 amino acids. From germline, CDR1 is DFQATT and CDR2 SNEGSKA (reference sequence).

V gene TRBV3-1 combines with J gene TRBJ2-7, with a weak D call TRBD1 (5 bases). Between the trimmed V and J ends, which lost 4 bases and 0 bases, there was a span of 10 bases. Germline V gene lookup returns CDR1 LGHDT and CDR2 YNNKEL (reference sequence). The CDR3 contains 14 residues. The CDR3 sequence is CASSPLRASYEQYF. In DNA, the CDR3 is TGTGCCAGCAGCCCCCTCAGGGCCTCCTACGAGCAGTACTTC.

V and J are TRBV20-1 and TRBJ2-7, with D perhaps TRBD2 (5 bases). The CDR3 runs to 14 residues. CDR1 is DFQATT, CDR2 SNEGSKA, per germline (reference sequence). The V end was cut by 2 bases, the J end by 3 bases, with 14 bases between. The CDR3, as DNA: TGCAGTGCTAGACGAGGGCTCGAGAACTACGAGCAGTACTTC. This codes for CSARRGLENYEQYF.

There are a few counts of this clonotype. The rearrangement joins TRBV12-3 or TRBV12-4 to TRBJ2-2; 9 bases are a match to TRBD1. J gave up 3 bases and V 3 bases, and 2 bases lay outside the gene matches. The length of the CDR3 is 15 residues. For the CDR3, the DNA is TGTGCCAGCAGTTTGGACAGGGGTCACACCGGGGAGCTGTTTTTT. Translated, it gives CASSLDRGHTGELFF.

This clonotype occurred many times. The gene calls are TRBV9 and TRBJ1-6, with 7 nucleotides matching TRBD1. There are 16 residues in the CDR3. The junction had 13 bases not matched to a gene; V was cut back by 4 bases and J by 9 bases. Germline lookup yields CDR1 SGDLS and CDR2 YYNGEE. The CDR3 DNA follows: TGTGCCAGCAGCCCAGACAGGGTACCTTCTAGTTCACCCCTCCACTTT. Protein: CASSPDRVPSSSPLHF.

The chain joins TRBV11-2 to TRBJ1-1; 7 nucleotides align to TRBD1. This CDR3 region has 16 residues. Germline trimming cut 5 bases from V and 7 bases from J; bases unmatched to any gene: 16. CDR1 and CDR2 from the germline V gene are SGHAT and FQNNGV. CDR3 sequence: CASSNRQGGRKDEAFF. The CDR3 nucleotides read TGTGCCAGCAGCAATCGACAGGGAGGGAGGAAGGATGAAGCTTTCTTT.

This clonotype was seen many times. J is TRBJ2-7 and V is TRBV3-1, with 9 bases aligning to TRBD2. The CDR3 spans 16 residues. Trimming took 0 bases from V and 6 from J; bases not matched to a gene: 9. From germline, CDR1 is LGHDT and CDR2 YNNKEL (reference sequence). CDR3 DNA: TGTGCCAGCAGCCAAGATTTGCTAGCGGGAAGCCCCGAGCAGTACTTC. This sequence encodes CASSQDLLAGSPEQYF.

This clonotype was detected a few times. V gene TRBV11-2 combines with J gene TRBJ2-4, with D uncertain. This CDR3 is built from 14 residues. Germline V CDR1 and CDR2: SGHAT, FQNNGV. Between the trimmed V and J ends, which lost 5 bases and 16 bases, there was a span of 24 bases. CDR3 coding DNA: TGTGCCAGCAGCACCCCGGGTCACCTTGGCCCTCTCTACTTC. Its protein is CASSTPGHLGPLYF.

The genes are TRBV28 and TRBJ1-5, with 7 bases matching TRBD1. This CDR3 has 15 amino acids. Trimming took 4 bases from V and 7 from J; bases not matched to a gene: 10. Germline lookup yields CDR1 MDHEN and CDR2 SYDVKM. CDR3 DNA: TGTGCCAGCAGTTACACAGGGGAGGCTCAGCAGCCCCAGCATTTT. This translates into CASSYTGEAQQPQHF.

Many counts were recorded for this clonotype. The V gene is TRBV20-1, the J gene TRBJ1-5, with D possibly being TRBD1 (5 bases). The V end was cut by 3 bases, the J end by 4 bases, with 13 bases between. The CDR3 is 14 amino acids. Germline lookup yields CDR1 DFQATT and CDR2 SNEGSKA (reference sequence). CDR3 nucleotides: TGCAGTGCTAGCGACAGAAAGAGTAATCAGCCCCAGCATTTT. It specifies CSASDRKSNQPQHF.